This T cell receptor (beta chain) was captured by sequencing in a study of OX40 agonist ivuxolimab in advanced cancers. Study background: The dose-escalation cohort had hepatocellular carcinoma, melanoma, renal cell or head and neck cancer.

Sequencing used immunoSEQ multiplex PCR; TCRdb keeps in-frame clones, though not all of them. The repertoire includes 50,000 to 65,000 clones, approximately 89% of them detected once, and 8.7% sits in the top ten. CDR3 length: 14 residues. The V end was cut by 5 bases, the J end by 11 bases, with 19 bases between. Germline values: CDR1 LNHDA, CDR2 SQIVND (reference sequence). Here the sequenced sample was CD4+ or CD8+ T cells sorted from blood, taken in a trial of the OX40 agonist ivuxolimab. The TCR sequence derives from an adult with an advanced solid tumor such as melanoma, head and neck, liver or kidney cancer. The chain carries TRBV19 and TRBJ1-3; tentatively, D is TRBD1 (5 bases). CDR3 coding DNA: TGTGCCAGTAGTCCGGAGGGGCGCGGCATAGCCATATATTTT. Residues: CASSPEGRGIAIYF.